Listed below are T cell receptor beta chains from one sample, sequenced in a study of cytomegalovirus exposure and HLA in healthy donors. Method: immunoSEQ multiplex PCR; TCRdb's copy keeps in-frame clones and lacks some. The sample has about 160,000 clones, over 65% seen once. Sequences were obtained from PBMCs. These TCRs come from a man aged 35 to 55 in good health and CMV-seropositive. The CDR3 runs from the conserved cysteine through the conserved F or W. A D gene is named only where the DNA matches it firmly. Clone size is not always given. Where it is, it says once, few, many or a class for expanded clones.

j_call	v_call	clone_size	d_call	cdr3_aa	cdr3_nt
TRBJ1-1	TRBV7-8	few	-	CASSPYDRGEAFF	TGTGCCAGCAGCCCTTACGACCGGGGTGAAGCTTTCTTT
TRBJ1-3	TRBV6-6	-	-	CASSYNRFYGNTIYF	TGTGCCAGCAGTTACAACAGGTTTTATGGAAACACCATATATTTT
TRBJ1-1	TRBV29-1	-	-	CSVAAGALNTEAFF	TGCAGCGTTGCGGCAGGGGCTTTAAACACTGAAGCTTTCTTT
TRBJ1-4	TRBV5-1	few	TRBD1	CASSLWTGGTRTNEKLFF	TGCGCCAGCAGCTTGTGGACAGGGGGCACCCGAACTAATGAAAAACTGTTTTTT
TRBJ2-2	TRBV19	-	TRBD2	CASAPTSGGLWGTGELFF	TGTGCCAGCGCCCCGACTAGCGGGGGCCTATGGGGCACCGGGGAGCTGTTTTTT
TRBJ2-7	TRBV7-2	-	TRBD1	CASSYRGQGSEQYF	TGTGCCAGCAGCTACAGGGGGCAGGGATCGGAGCAGTACTTC
TRBJ2-5	TRBV7-2	-	-	CAPRGETQYF	TGTGCCCCGAGGGGGGAGACCCAGTACTTC
TRBJ2-1	TRBV5-6	-	-	CASSFTSEGGRNEQFF	TGTGCCAGCAGCTTCACTAGCGAGGGGGGCCGAAATGAGCAGTTCTTC
TRBJ1-2	TRBV6-5	few	-	CASTTQGPYGYTF	TGTGCCAGCACTACCCAGGGTCCCTATGGCTACACCTTC
TRBJ1-2	TRBV9	-	-	CASSAQGGYGYTF	TGTGCCAGCAGCGCGCAGGGAGGTTATGGCTACACCTTC
TRBJ2-2	TRBV19	-	TRBD1	CAATGRTGELFF	TGTGCCGCGACAGGGCGGACCGGGGAGCTGTTTTTT
TRBJ1-1	TRBV9	-	TRBD1	CASSVQGENTEAFF	TGTGCCAGCAGTGTACAGGGGGAGAACACTGAAGCTTTCTTT
TRBJ2-7	TRBV10-1	-	-	CARPSRFGKSYEQYF	TGCGCCAGGCCGTCTAGGTTCGGGAAATCCTACGAGCAGTACTTC
TRBJ2-7	TRBV5-4	-	TRBD2	CASSLALAGATYEQYF	TGTGCCAGCAGCTTGGCACTAGCGGGAGCTACCTACGAGCAGTACTTC
TRBJ1-2	TRBV6-4	-	-	CASSASWGGDGYTF	TGTGCCAGCAGTGCCTCCTGGGGGGGGGATGGCTACACCTTC
TRBJ1-2	TRBV4-3	-	-	CASSQDGQGYGYTF	TGCGCCAGCAGCCAAGATGGCCAGGGCTATGGCTACACCTTC
TRBJ2-2	TRBV13	-	-	CASSLGQGSWAGELFF	TGTGCCAGCAGCTTGGGGCAGGGATCTTGGGCCGGGGAGCTGTTTTTT
TRBJ2-2	TRBV7-9	-	-	CASSLATGRNTGELFF	TGTGCCAGCAGCTTAGCCACCGGTAGGAACACCGGGGAGCTGTTTTTT
TRBJ1-5	TRBV11-2	-	TRBD1	CASSITGDSNQPQHF	TGTGCCAGCAGCATCACAGGGGACTCTAATCAGCCCCAGCATTTT
TRBJ2-5	TRBV6-5	-	-	CASSPRLGPQETQYF	TGTGCCAGCAGTCCTCGACTGGGGCCTCAAGAGACCCAGTACTTC
TRBJ1-1	TRBV13	once	-	CASSRGGAGAEAFF	TGTGCCAGCAGCCGGGGGGGGGCGGGAGCTGAAGCTTTCTTT
TRBJ2-1	TRBV11-2	-	-	CASSLWTAPNRPDEQFF	TGTGCCAGCAGCTTATGGACAGCCCCAAACCGGCCGGATGAGCAGTTCTTC
TRBJ2-7	TRBV25-1	-	TRBD1	CASSEPTGVNEQYF	TGTGCCAGCAGTGAACCCACAGGGGTGAACGAGCAGTACTTC
TRBJ2-7	TRBV15	-	TRBD1	CATSRDKRAPDRGQHEQYF	TGTGCCACCAGCAGAGATAAGCGGGCCCCGGACAGGGGGCAACACGAGCAGTACTTC
TRBJ2-1	TRBV6-1	few	-	CASSERGANNEQFF	TGTGCCAGCAGTGAACGGGGGGCCAACAATGAGCAGTTCTTC
TRBJ1-2	TRBV7-8	-	-	CASSLDGYRYGYTF	TGTGCCAGCAGCTTAGACGGGTACCGATATGGCTACACCTTC
TRBJ2-7	TRBV20-1	-	-	CSARAPGEQYF	TGCAGTGCGAGAGCCCCGGGCGAGCAGTACTTC
TRBJ1-2	TRBV6-6	-	TRBD1	CASSYESGGSGYTF	TGTGCCAGCAGTTACGAGTCAGGGGGCTCTGGCTACACCTTC
TRBJ1-3	TRBV10-2	-	-	CASSGHLSGNTIYF	TGCGCCAGCAGTGGACACCTCTCTGGAAACACCATATATTTT
TRBJ2-7	TRBV14	few	-	CASSLRDFANEQYF	TGTGCCAGCAGCCTCCGGGACTTCGCTAACGAGCAGTACTTC
TRBJ1-5	TRBV19	-	TRBD1	CASSMDRGLSQPQHF	TGTGCCAGTAGTATGGATAGGGGGCTTAGTCAGCCCCAGCATTTT
TRBJ2-2	TRBV19	-	TRBD1	CASSRGGGTGELFF	TGTGCCAGTAGTAGAGGGGGCGGCACCGGGGAGCTGTTTTTT
TRBJ1-2	TRBV4-3	few	TRBD1	CASSQDRTGVGYTF	TGCGCCAGCAGCCAAGATCGGACAGGGGTTGGCTACACCTTC
TRBJ2-2	TRBV7-8	-	TRBD2	CASSLARSSGNTGELFF	TGTGCCAGCAGCTTAGCCCGTTCTAGCGGCAACACCGGGGAGCTGTTTTTT
TRBJ2-3	TRBV4-1	few	TRBD1	CASSLNRGFSADTQYF	TGCGCCAGCAGCCTCAACAGGGGGTTCAGCGCAGATACGCAGTATTTT
TRBJ2-7	TRBV6-6	once	-	CASIRSTGHYEQYF	TGTGCCAGCATCCGATCTACAGGCCACTACGAGCAGTACTTC
TRBJ1-3	TRBV30	-	-	CAWSDPTTYSGNTIYF	TGTGCCTGGAGCGATCCGACAACTTACTCTGGAAACACCATATATTTT
TRBJ1-5	TRBV14	-	-	CASSPQNENRDSNQPQHF	TGTGCCAGCAGTCCCCAAAACGAAAACAGAGATAGCAATCAGCCCCAGCATTTT
TRBJ1-2	TRBV19	-	-	CASSVNRVANYGYTF	TGTGCCAGTAGTGTAAACAGGGTGGCTAACTATGGCTACACCTTC
TRBJ2-1	TRBV7-2	-	-	CASSLSKLNEQFF	TGTGCCAGCAGCTTATCCAAGCTGAATGAGCAGTTCTTC
TRBJ2-1	TRBV5-6	once	TRBD2	CASSWGRGGSYNEQFF	TGTGCCAGCAGCTGGGGGCGGGGGGGCTCCTACAATGAGCAGTTCTTC
TRBJ2-2	TRBV27	-	TRBD1	CASSSRDRLGTGELFF	TGTGCCAGCAGTTCCCGGGACAGGCTGGGCACCGGGGAGCTGTTTTTT
TRBJ2-3	TRBV4-1	-	-	CASSQAQGSTDTQYF	TGCGCCAGCAGCCAAGCCCAGGGGAGCACAGATACGCAGTATTTT
TRBJ1-2	TRBV9	once	-	CASSDLPLGGYGYTF	TGTGCCAGCAGCGACCTCCCGTTGGGGGGCTATGGCTACACCTTC
TRBJ1-5	TRBV5-4	-	-	CASSAAGEEPQHF	TGTGCCAGCAGCGCGGCGGGGGAAGAGCCCCAGCATTTT
TRBJ1-5	TRBV6-1	-	-	CASSERDTYSNQPQHF	TGTGCCAGCAGTGAAAGGGACACGTATAGCAATCAGCCCCAGCATTTT
TRBJ2-3	TRBV9	-	-	CASSVLAASTDTQYF	TGTGCCAGCAGCGTTCTAGCAGCGAGCACAGATACGCAGTATTTT
TRBJ2-7	TRBV13	-	-	CASSLSPDSAYEQYF	TGTGCCAGCAGCTTAAGCCCAGACTCAGCCTACGAGCAGTACTTC
TRBJ2-1	TRBV6-1	once	TRBD2	CASSDVAGVSYNEQFF	TGTGCCAGCAGTGACGTAGCGGGGGTCTCGTACAATGAGCAGTTCTTC
TRBJ2-3	TRBV7-8	-	-	CASSTSSTDTQYF	TGTGCCAGCAGCACTAGCTCCACAGATACGCAGTATTTT
TRBJ1-1	TRBV18	-	TRBD1	CASSGTALEAFF	TGTGCCAGCTCCGGGACAGCACTTGAAGCTTTCTTT
TRBJ2-3	TRBV7-2	-	TRBD1	CASSPDVWTGPASTDTQYF	TGTGCCAGCAGCCCAGACGTCTGGACAGGTCCTGCTAGCACAGATACGCAGTATTTT
TRBJ1-3	TRBV2	-	-	CASSTSGNTIYF	TGTGCCAGCTCTACGTCTGGAAACACCATATATTTT
TRBJ2-7	TRBV5-5	-	-	CASRGAGGIFGTSYEQYF	TGTGCCAGCCGGGGGGCAGGGGGCATTTTTGGGACCTCCTACGAGCAGTACTTC
TRBJ1-6	TRBV6-5	-	-	CASSLRQARDNSPLHF	TGTGCCAGCAGTTTAAGACAGGCCCGGGACAATTCACCCCTCCACTTT
TRBJ1-2	TRBV5-1	-	TRBD1	CASSSGTGTGGYTF	TGCGCCAGCAGCTCCGGGACAGGGACAGGGGGCTACACCTTC
TRBJ2-7	TRBV27	-	TRBD1	CASRNLTGVRSSYEQYF	TGTGCCAGCAGAAACCTCACAGGGGTCCGTAGCTCCTACGAGCAGTACTTC
TRBJ2-7	TRBV11-2	-	-	CASSLEGATGYF	TGTGCCAGCAGCTTAGAGGGTGCGACAGGGTACTTC